A single sample gave rise to the 30 T cell receptor beta chains below, sequenced in a study of cytomegalovirus exposure and HLA in healthy donors. The PCR had 60 Vbeta and 13 Jbeta primers. Sequenced by immunoSEQ multiplex PCR; TCRdb stores in-frame clones only, minus some. Altogether about 200,000 clones are present, approximately 80% being singletons, with the ten largest covering about 3%. The sequenced sample was PBMCs. All receptors derive from a man in his thirties or forties in good health and CMV-seronegative.

V gene TRBV6-1 combines with J gene TRBJ2-2; 8 bases fit TRBD2. From germline, CDR1 is MNHNS and CDR2 SASEGT. With V trimmed by 2 bases and J by 6 bases, 5 bases remained unmatched. The CDR3 contains 15 residues. In nucleotides, the CDR3 is TGTGCCAGCAGTGAATCCGGGACTAGGGCCGGGGAGCTGTTTTTT. Translating gives CASSESGTRAGELFF.

This clone came up a few times. This chain connects TRBV6-4 to TRBJ2-2, with 8 bases aligning to TRBD2. V lost 4 bases, J lost 4 bases, and 2 bases stayed unmatched. Germline CDR1 MRHNA, CDR2 SNTAGT. This CDR3 has 14 amino acids. The DNA of the CDR3 is TGTGCCAGCAGTGCGGCGGGAGGCACCGGGGAGCTGTTTTTT. This encodes CASSAAGGTGELFF.

V gene TRBV4-1 combines with J gene TRBJ1-1, with D tentatively TRBD1 (6 bases). The CDR3 is 14 residues long. The V end was cut by 3 bases, the J end by 5 bases, with 13 bases between. From germline, CDR1 is MGHRA and CDR2 YSYEKL. CDR3 region: CASSHGWGRTEAFF. The CDR3 DNA reads as TGCGCCAGCAGCCATGGTTGGGGGCGAACTGAAGCTTTCTTT.

The J gene is TRBJ2-5, the V gene TRBV2; no clear D gene. The J call may be mistaken, given a closer DNA end match to TRBJ2-7. The V gene's germline CDR1 is SNHLY and CDR2 FYNNEI. This CDR3 region has 10 residues. CDR3 region: CASSRYEQYF. The CDR3 DNA follows: TGTGCCAGCTCCCGGTACGAGCAGTACTTC.

This clone turned up a few times. V is TRBV7-2 and J is TRBJ2-7; 12 bases align to TRBD2. V was clipped by 0 bases and J by 3 bases; unmatched bases: 15. Per germline, CDR1 SGHTA and CDR2 FQGNSA. This CDR3 region has 20 residues. CDR3 protein: CASSLALRTSGDLSLYEQYF. DNA for the CDR3: TGTGCCAGCAGCTTAGCCCTGAGGACTAGCGGGGATCTCTCCCTCTACGAGCAGTACTTC.

The CDR3 sequence is CASSFGTGGSQETQYF. CDR3 sequence (DNA): TGTGCCAGCAGCTTTGGGACAGGCGGTTCCCAAGAGACCCAGTACTTC. The rearrangement uses TRBV5-4 and TRBJ2-5; 8 bases are shared with TRBD1. The V and J ends lost 2 bases and 1 base, in that order; junction bases with no gene match: 7. The CDR3 contains 16 residues. In germline, CDR1 is SGHNT, CDR2 YYREEE (reference sequence).

This clone was seen a few times. This chain uses TRBV2 with TRBJ2-2, with 7 bases lining up with TRBD1. V trimming: 5 bases; J trimming: 6 bases; junction bases outside the gene matches: 9. The CDR3 runs 15 residues. CDR1 is SNHLY, CDR2 FYNNEI, per germline. CDR3 nucleotide sequence: TGTGCCAGCAGTATGAGGACAGGCCGGGCCGGGGAGCTGTTTTTT. It codes for CASSMRTGRAGELFF.

V gene TRBV2 combines with J gene TRBJ2-7; 11 bases align to TRBD2. V was clipped by 6 bases and J by 2 bases; unmatched bases: 3. In germline, CDR1 is SNHLY, CDR2 FYNNEI. The CDR3 loop spans 14 amino acids. The CDR3 nucleotides are TGTGCCAGCAGCCTTAGCGGGGGGGCCTACGAGCAGTACTTC. It is translated as CASSLSGGAYEQYF.

V is TRBV28 and J is TRBJ1-6; TRBD1 might be the D (6 bases). This CDR3 has 15 residues. The germline gives CDR1 MDHEN, CDR2 SYDVKM. The V and J ends lost 6 bases and 5 bases respectively, with 14 bases between them. The CDR3 sequence is CASRVTGTHNSPLHF. CDR3 coding DNA: TGTGCCAGCAGAGTAACCGGGACACATAATTCACCCCTCCACTTT.

As regards this clone: The sample contains more than one DNA sequence encoding this CDR3. This rearrangement joins TRBV2 to TRBJ1-2, with 7 bases aligning to TRBD1. J gave up 5 bases and V 2 bases, and 2 bases lay outside the gene matches. The germline V gene has CDR1 SNHLY and CDR2 FYNNEI. This CDR3 region has 13 residues. The CDR3 protein is CASSESQGYGYTF. DNA for the CDR3: TGTGCCAGCAGTGAATCACAGGGGTATGGCTACACCTTC.

This clone was counted a single time. V gene TRBV7-2 combines with J gene TRBJ2-1; 15 bases are a match to TRBD2. The CDR3 length is 17 residues. Germline CDR1 and CDR2: SGHTA and FQGNSA. The junction had 7 bases not matched to a gene; V was cut back by 4 bases and J by 6 bases. CDR3 sequence: CASSYQGLAGGFNEQFF. Written as DNA, the CDR3 is TGTGCCAGCAGCTACCAGGGACTAGCGGGGGGTTTCAATGAGCAGTTCTTC.

This clone has more than one count but fewer than ten. The V call is TRBV4-1, the J call TRBJ1-1; D remains ambiguous. CDR3 size: 15 residues. Germline loops: CDR1 MGHRA, CDR2 YSYEKL. V was trimmed by 1 base and J by 2 bases, leaving 11 bases between them. The CDR3 bases are TGCGCCAGCAGCCAAGTGGTGGGCGTCAACACTGAAGCTTTCTTT. Translating it yields CASSQVVGVNTEAFF.

V is TRBV4-3 and J is TRBJ2-1; TRBD1 is a possible D gene (6 bases). Germline V lookup: CDR1 LGHNA, CDR2 YSLEER. This CDR3 is 15 amino acids long. V was cut by 0 bases and J by 6 bases, with 12 bases left in between. CDR3 sequence reads: CASSQDGQLLNEQFF. In DNA, the CDR3 is TGCGCCAGCAGCCAAGATGGACAGCTTCTCAATGAGCAGTTCTTC.

This chain connects TRBV7-9 to TRBJ2-7; tentative D call: TRBD2 (5 bases). Germline V CDR1 and CDR2: SEHNR, FQNEAQ (reference sequence). V was pared by 7 bases and J by 6 bases, with 22 bases between. The CDR3 has 15 amino acids. CDR3: CASTPETGIPVEQYF. As DNA, the CDR3 is TGTGCCAGCACCCCCGAGACGGGGATCCCGGTCGAGCAGTACTTC.

The J gene is TRBJ2-1, the V gene TRBV18, with a possible D match to TRBD1 (6 bases). Trimming pared 4 bases from V and 5 bases from J, leaving 9 bases between. The CDR3 covers 13 residues. Germline V lookup: CDR1 KGHSH, CDR2 LQKENI. Here the CDR3 reads CASSRDRNNEQFF. DNA of the CDR3: TGTGCCAGCTCACGCGACAGGAACAATGAGCAGTTCTTC.

The chain combines TRBV9 with TRBJ1-1, with no clear D. The length of the CDR3 is 13 residues. Trimming pared 4 bases from V and 6 bases from J, leaving 13 bases between. Germline CDR1 reads SGDLS; CDR2 reads YYNGEE. The CDR3 spells CASSPSFGSEAFF. For the CDR3, the DNA is TGTGCCAGCAGCCCCTCTTTTGGCTCTGAAGCTTTCTTT.

This clone was observed a handful of times. The V call is TRBV19, the J call TRBJ1-4, with D perhaps TRBD1 (5 bases). The V end was cut by 0 bases, the J end by 6 bases, with 14 bases between. The CDR3 is made up of 16 amino acids. Germline V lookup: CDR1 LNHDA, CDR2 SQIVND (reference sequence). The CDR3 sequence is CASSIDRAGQDEKLFF. CDR3 nucleotide sequence: TGTGCCAGTAGTATAGATCGGGCAGGACAAGATGAAAAACTGTTTTTT.

The genes are TRBV11-2 and TRBJ2-6, with D hard to call. Germline V CDR1 and CDR2: SGHAT, FQNNGV. CDR3 length: 13 residues. V dropped 5 bases and J dropped 3 bases, with 5 bases sitting between them. The CDR3 here is CASSPSGANVLTF. The CDR3 nucleotides read TGTGCCAGCAGCCCGAGTGGGGCCAACGTCCTGACTTTC.

This chain joins TRBV5-5 and TRBJ2-2; D is unclear. Germline CDR1 reads SGHKS; CDR2 reads YYEKEE (reference sequence). CDR3 length equals 14 residues. Deletions cut 0 bases from V and 0 bases from J, with 3 bases between. The CDR3 coding sequence is TGTGCCAGCAGCTTGGCGTCGAACACCGGGGAGCTGTTTTTT. This translates into CASSLASNTGELFF.

The chain couples TRBV11-2 to TRBJ2-3; maybe TRBD2 (6 bases). V lost 6 bases and J 2 bases, leaving 27 bases between the germline ends. Germline lookup yields CDR1 SGHAT and CDR2 FQNNGV. This CDR3 comprises 19 residues. CDR3 protein: CASRLRGTPRASPTDTQYF. DNA of the CDR3: TGTGCCAGCAGGTTACGGGGGACCCCGAGAGCCTCCCCCACAGATACGCAGTATTTT.

The gene calls are TRBV4-1 and TRBJ1-2, with unresolved D. CDR1 is MGHRA, CDR2 YSYEKL, per germline. This CDR3 region has 14 residues. V was trimmed by 0 bases and J by 5 bases, leaving 10 bases between them. The CDR3 here is CASSQEGARYGYTF. The DNA of the CDR3 is TGCGCCAGCAGCCAAGAGGGAGCGCGTTATGGCTACACCTTC.

This clone appeared once. The chain joins TRBV5-4 to TRBJ2-5; maybe TRBD2 (5 bases). Looked up from germline, CDR1 is SGHNT and CDR2 is YYREEE (reference sequence). The CDR3 consists of 15 residues. V lost 1 base, J lost 3 bases, and 13 bases lay in between. CDR3 nucleotide sequence: TGTGCCAGCAGCTTGAGGGTCGGAGGAGAAGAGACCCAGTACTTC. Amino acids: CASSLRVGGEETQYF.

This chain links TRBV9 with TRBJ2-5; a weak D match, TRBD2 (6 bases). The CDR3 has 13 amino acids. Germline assignment: CDR1 SGDLS and CDR2 YYNGEE. V gave up 6 bases and J gave up 4 bases, with 13 bases separating them. The CDR3 spells CASTSSGGETQYF. The DNA of the CDR3 is TGTGCCAGCACCTCATCCGGGGGAGAGACCCAGTACTTC.

The chain couples TRBV11-2 to TRBJ2-1; a possible D gene is TRBD1 (6 bases). This CDR3 has 16 amino acids. In germline, CDR1 is SGHAT, CDR2 FQNNGV. Trimming left V 6 bases short and J 2 bases short, with 17 bases between. CDR3 sequence reads: CASSFDWGPPYNEQFF. CDR3 coding DNA: TGTGCCAGCAGTTTTGATTGGGGGCCCCCCTACAATGAGCAGTTCTTC.

J is TRBJ2-1 and V is TRBV5-5; the D gene is possibly TRBD1 (6 bases). This CDR3 comprises 16 residues. V was trimmed by 2 bases and J by 4 bases, leaving 16 bases between them. The V gene's germline CDR1 is SGHKS and CDR2 YYEKEE (reference sequence). CDR3 bases: TGTGCCAGCAGCTTAATCGGAGTGGGGGCGTACAATGAGCAGTTCTTC. Its translation: CASSLIGVGAYNEQFF.

The rearrangement links TRBV28 to TRBJ2-7; a possible D gene is TRBD1 (5 bases). Germline V gene data show CDR1 as MDHEN and CDR2 as SYDVKM. Trimming left V 7 bases short and J 5 bases short, with 21 bases between. The length of the CDR3 is 15 residues. CDR3 region: CASTSLTVTWNEQYF. The CDR3 coding sequence is TGTGCCAGCACATCCCTGACAGTGACATGGAACGAGCAGTACTTC.

The chain joins TRBV7-2 to TRBJ2-7; D ambiguous. Per germline, CDR1 SGHTA and CDR2 FQGNSA. The CDR3 runs to 14 residues. V lost 3 bases and J 0 bases, leaving 9 bases between the germline ends. The CDR3 nucleotides are TGTGCCAGCAGCTTTTCTCCGAGCTCCTACGAGCAGTACTTC. It is translated as CASSFSPSSYEQYF.

This clone was seen a few times. The V and J genes are TRBV9 and TRBJ2-5; D might be TRBD2 (6 bases). CDR1 SGDLS and CDR2 YYNGEE come from the germline V gene. The CDR3 covers 14 residues. Trimming pared 4 bases from V and 4 bases from J, leaving 14 bases between. CDR3 sequence reads: CASSPHGGPETQYF. The CDR3 DNA is TGTGCCAGCAGCCCCCATGGAGGGCCAGAGACCCAGTACTTC.

The gene calls are TRBV4-2 and TRBJ2-2; weak D call: TRBD2 (5 bases). Germline CDR1 reads LGHNA; CDR2 reads YNFKEQ. The CDR3 totals 15 residues. V lost 4 bases to trimming and J lost 3 bases, with 12 bases between them. CDR3 nucleotides: TGTGCCAGCAGCCCAGGCCAAGCGGACACCGGGGAGCTGTTTTTT. Its protein product is CASSPGQADTGELFF.

The chain is built from TRBV4-1 and TRBJ2-7; 11 bases are a match to TRBD2. V lost 5 bases, J lost 3 bases, and 6 bases stayed unmatched. Looked up from germline, CDR1 is MGHRA and CDR2 is YSYEKL. This CDR3 contains 15 residues. The CDR3 loop is CASSELAGGHYEQYF. CDR3 coding DNA: TGCGCCAGCAGCGAGCTAGCGGGGGGCCACTACGAGCAGTACTTC.